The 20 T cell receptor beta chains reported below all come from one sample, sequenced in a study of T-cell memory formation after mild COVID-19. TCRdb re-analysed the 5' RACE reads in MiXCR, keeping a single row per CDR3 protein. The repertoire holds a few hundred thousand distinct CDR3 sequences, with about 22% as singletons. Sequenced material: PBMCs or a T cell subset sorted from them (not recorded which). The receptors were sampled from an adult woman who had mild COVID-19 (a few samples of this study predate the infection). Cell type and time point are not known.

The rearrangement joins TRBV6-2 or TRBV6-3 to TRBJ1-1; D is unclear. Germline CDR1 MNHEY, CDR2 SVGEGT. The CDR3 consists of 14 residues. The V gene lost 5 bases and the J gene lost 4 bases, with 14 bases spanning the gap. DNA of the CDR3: TGTGCCAGCAGTCCAGAGCGGCGCGGCACTGAAGCTTTCTTT. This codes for CASSPERRGTEAFF.

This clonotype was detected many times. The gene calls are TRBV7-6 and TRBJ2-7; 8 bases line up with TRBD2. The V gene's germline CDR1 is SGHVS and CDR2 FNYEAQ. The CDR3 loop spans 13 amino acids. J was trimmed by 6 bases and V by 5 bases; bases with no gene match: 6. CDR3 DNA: TGTGCCAGCAGCCCGACCGGGGGGGGCGAGCAGTACTTC. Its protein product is CASSPTGGGEQYF. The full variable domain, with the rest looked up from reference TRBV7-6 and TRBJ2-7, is GAGVSQSPRYKVTKRGQDVALRCDPISGHVSLYWYRQALGQGPEFLTYFNYEAQQDKSGLPNDRFSAERPEGSISTLTIQRTEQRDSAMYRCASSPTGGGEQYFGPGTRLTVT.

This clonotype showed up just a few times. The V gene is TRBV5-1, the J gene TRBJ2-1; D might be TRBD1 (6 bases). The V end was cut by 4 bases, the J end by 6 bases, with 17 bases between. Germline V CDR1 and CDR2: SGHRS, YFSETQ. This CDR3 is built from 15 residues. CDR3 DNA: TGCGCCAGCAGCCCCTGGGGGCCGTTTGTCAATGAGCAGTTCTTC. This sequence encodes CASSPWGPFVNEQFF.

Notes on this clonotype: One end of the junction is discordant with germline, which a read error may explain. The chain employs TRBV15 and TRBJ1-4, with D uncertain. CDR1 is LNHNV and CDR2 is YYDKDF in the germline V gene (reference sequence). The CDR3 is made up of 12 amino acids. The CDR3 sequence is CATSRFGGRKGF. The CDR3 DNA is TGTGCCACCAGCAGGTTCGGAGGGAGAAAGGGTTTT.

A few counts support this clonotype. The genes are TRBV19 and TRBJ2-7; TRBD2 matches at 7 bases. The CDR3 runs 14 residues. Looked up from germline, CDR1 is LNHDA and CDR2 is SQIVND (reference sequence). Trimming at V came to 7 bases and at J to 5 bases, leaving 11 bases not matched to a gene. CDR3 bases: TGTGCCAGTAAGAAACATGGGGAGGGTGACGAGCAGTACTTC. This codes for CASKKHGEGDEQYF.

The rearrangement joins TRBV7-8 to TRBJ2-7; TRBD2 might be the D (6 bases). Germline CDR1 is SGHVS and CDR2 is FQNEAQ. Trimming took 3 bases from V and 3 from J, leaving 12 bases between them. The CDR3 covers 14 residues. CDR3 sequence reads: CASSFTSQNYEQYF. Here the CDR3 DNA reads TGTGCCAGCAGCTTTACTAGCCAGAACTACGAGCAGTACTTC. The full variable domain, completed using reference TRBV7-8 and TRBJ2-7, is GAGVSQSPRYKVAKRGQDVALRCDPISGHVSLFWYQQALGQGPEFLTYFQNEAQLDKSGLPSDRFFAERPEGSVSTLKIQRTQQEDSAVYLCASSFTSQNYEQYFGPGTRLTVT.

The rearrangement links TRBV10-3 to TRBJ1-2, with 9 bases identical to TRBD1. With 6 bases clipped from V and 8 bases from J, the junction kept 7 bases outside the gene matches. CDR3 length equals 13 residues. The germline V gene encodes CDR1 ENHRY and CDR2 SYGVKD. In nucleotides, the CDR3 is TGTGCCATCAGGACAGGGGGGACGGGAGGCTACACCTTC. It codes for CAIRTGGTGGYTF.

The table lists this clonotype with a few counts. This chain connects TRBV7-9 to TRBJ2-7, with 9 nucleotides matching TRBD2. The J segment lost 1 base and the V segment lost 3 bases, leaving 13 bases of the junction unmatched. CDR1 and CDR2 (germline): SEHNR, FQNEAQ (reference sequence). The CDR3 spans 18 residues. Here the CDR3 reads CASSFARGLSGRSYEQYF. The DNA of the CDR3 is TGTGCCAGCAGCTTTGCCCGGGGGCTTAGCGGGAGATCCTACGAGCAGTACTTC.

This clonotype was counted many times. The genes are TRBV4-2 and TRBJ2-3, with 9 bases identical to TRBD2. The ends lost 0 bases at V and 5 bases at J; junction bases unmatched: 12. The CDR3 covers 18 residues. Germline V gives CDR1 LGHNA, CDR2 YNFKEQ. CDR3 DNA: TGTGCCAGCAGCCAAGATCTTGCGGGGGGGGCCCGTGAAGATACGCAGTATTTT. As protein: CASSQDLAGGAREDTQYF.

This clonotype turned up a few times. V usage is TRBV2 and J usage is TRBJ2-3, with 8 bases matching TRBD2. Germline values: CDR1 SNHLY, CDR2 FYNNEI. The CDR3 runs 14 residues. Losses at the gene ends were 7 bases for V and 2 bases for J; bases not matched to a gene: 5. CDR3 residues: CASNRGGNTDTQYF. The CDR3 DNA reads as TGTGCCAGCAACCGGGGGGGGAACACAGATACGCAGTATTTT. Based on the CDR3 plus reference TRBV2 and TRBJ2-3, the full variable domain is EPEVTQTPSHQVTQMGQEVILRCVPISNHLYFYWYRQILGQKVEFLVSFYNNEISEKSEIFDDQFSVERPDGSNFTLKIRSTKLEDSAMYFCASNRGGNTDTQYFGPGTRLTVL.

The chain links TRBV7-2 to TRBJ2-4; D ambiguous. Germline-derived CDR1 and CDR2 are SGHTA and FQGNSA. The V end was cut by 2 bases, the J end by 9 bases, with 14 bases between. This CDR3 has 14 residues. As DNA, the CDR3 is TGTGCCAGCAGCTTATTTAGGGCCCTAGGCATTCAGTACTTC. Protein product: CASSLFRALGIQYF.

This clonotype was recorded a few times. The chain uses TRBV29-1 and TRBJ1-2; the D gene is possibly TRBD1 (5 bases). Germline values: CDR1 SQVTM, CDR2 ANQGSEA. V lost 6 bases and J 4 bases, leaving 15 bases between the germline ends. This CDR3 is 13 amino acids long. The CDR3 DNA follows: TGCAGCGTCCCCGAGCGGGGGACCTATGGCTACACCTTC. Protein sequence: CSVPERGTYGYTF.

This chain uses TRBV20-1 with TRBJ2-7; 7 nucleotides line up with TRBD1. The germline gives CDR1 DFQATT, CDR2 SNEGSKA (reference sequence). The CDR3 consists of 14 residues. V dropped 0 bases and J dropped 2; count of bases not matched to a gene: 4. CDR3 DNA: TGCAGTGCTAGAGATCATCAGGGGGCCTACGAGCAGTACTTC. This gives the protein CSARDHQGAYEQYF.

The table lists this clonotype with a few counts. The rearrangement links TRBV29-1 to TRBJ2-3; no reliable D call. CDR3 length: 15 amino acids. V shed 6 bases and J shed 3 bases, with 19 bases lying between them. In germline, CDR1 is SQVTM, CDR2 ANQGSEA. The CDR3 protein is CSVRSPQGRTDTQYF. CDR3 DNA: TGCAGCGTGCGCTCGCCTCAAGGGCGAACAGATACGCAGTATTTT.

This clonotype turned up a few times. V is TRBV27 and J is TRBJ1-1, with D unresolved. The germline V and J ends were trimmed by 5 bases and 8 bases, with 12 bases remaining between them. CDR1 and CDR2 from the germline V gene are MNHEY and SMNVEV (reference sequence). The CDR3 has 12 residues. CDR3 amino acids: CASSTRTVEAFF. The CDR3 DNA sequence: TGTGCCAGCAGTACCCGCACAGTAGAAGCTTTCTTT.

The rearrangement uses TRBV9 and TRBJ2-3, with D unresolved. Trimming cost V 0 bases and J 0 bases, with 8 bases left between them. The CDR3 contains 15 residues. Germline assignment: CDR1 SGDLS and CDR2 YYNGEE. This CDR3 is CASSVGPQSTDTQYF. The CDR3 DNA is TGTGCCAGCAGCGTAGGGCCCCAGAGCACAGATACGCAGTATTTT.

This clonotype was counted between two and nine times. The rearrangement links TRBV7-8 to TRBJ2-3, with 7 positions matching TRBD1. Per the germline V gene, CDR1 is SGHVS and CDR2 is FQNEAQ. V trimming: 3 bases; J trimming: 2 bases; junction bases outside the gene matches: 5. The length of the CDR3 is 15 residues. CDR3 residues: CASSFHRGLTDTQYF. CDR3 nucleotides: TGTGCCAGCAGCTTTCACAGGGGCCTCACAGATACGCAGTATTTT.

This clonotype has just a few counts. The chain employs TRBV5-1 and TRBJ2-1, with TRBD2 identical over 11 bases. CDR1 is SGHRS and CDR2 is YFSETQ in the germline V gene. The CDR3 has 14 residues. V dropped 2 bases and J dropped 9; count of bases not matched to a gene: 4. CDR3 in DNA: TGCGCCAGCAGCTTTAGCGGGAGGGTGAGTGAGCAGTTCTTC. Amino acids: CASSFSGRVSEQFF.

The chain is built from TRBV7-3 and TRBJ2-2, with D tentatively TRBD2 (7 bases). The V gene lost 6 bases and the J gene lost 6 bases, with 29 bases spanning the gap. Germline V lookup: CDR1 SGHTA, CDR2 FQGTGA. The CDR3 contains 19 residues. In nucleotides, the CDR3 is TGTGCCAGCAGTCTAATGGGGGGGGCCCTAATAAGTCGGCCCGGGGAGCTGTTTTTT. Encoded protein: CASSLMGGALISRPGELFF.

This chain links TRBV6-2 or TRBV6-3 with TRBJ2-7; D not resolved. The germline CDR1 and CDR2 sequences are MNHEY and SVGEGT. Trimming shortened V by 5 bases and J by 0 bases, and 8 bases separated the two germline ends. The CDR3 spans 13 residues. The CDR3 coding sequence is TGTGCCAGCAGTCAACAGATCTCCTACGAGCAGTACTTC. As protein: CASSQQISYEQYF.